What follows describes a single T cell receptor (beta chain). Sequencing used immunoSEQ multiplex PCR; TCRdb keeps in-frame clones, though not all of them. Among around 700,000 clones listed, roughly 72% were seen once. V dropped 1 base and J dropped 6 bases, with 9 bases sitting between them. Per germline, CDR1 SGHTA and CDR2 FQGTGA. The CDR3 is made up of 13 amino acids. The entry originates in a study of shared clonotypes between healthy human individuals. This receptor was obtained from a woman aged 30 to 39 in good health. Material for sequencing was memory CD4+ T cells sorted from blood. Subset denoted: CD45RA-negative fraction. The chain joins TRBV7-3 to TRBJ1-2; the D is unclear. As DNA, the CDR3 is TGTGCCAGCAGCTTAAGTCCGAGCCATGGCTACACCTTC. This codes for CASSLSPSHGYTF.